This T cell receptor (beta chain) was sequenced during a study of blood T cells in healthy people across ages. A second PCR, run for roughly 7 to 12 cycles, used a sample-barcoded 5' primer plus a J-beta primer mix. All cDNA molecules were each tagged by a template-switch adaptor with 12 random nucleotides. TCRdb re-called the 5' RACE reads through MiXCR, storing one row per CDR3 protein. The repertoire consists of about 780,000 distinct CDR3 sequences, with around 45% occurring once and the leading ten covering 15% to 20%. A few counts support this clonotype. This clonotype was sampled from an elderly man in good health. The sample was blood.

The chain's CDR3 is CASNIDSEKQFF. The CDR3 nucleotides read TGTGCCAGCAATATCGACAGCGAGAAGCAGTTCTTC. V usage is TRBV12-3 or TRBV12-4 and J usage is TRBJ2-1; the D gene is possibly TRBD1 (5 bases). The CDR3 loop spans 12 amino acids. Trimming shortened V by 7 bases and J by 11 bases, and 15 bases separated the two germline ends.